The clone carrying this T cell receptor (beta chain) was seen ten or more times. Its antigen remains unknown. Time point: newly diagnosed GD, antithyroid drugs for less than 3 months. Making the TCR library involved RNA that had been extracted from PBMCs. Guidelines of the American Thyroid Association were used to diagnose Graves' disease. Construction of the TCR beta libraries employed iRepertoire HTBI primers in conjunction with Arm-PCR of CDR3 regions. One entry per CDR3 protein, called by TCRdb with MiXCR from the multiplex PCR reads. The sample records about 400,000 distinct CDR3 sequences, approximately 15% being singletons. The source of the sample is a study of regulatory T cells in long-lasting Graves disease. Study as a whole: Graves' patients with a new diagnosis had received antithyroid drugs under 3 months. Study findings and constraints: Fewer public clonotypes were shared by new patients (approximately 1,000) than by persistent patients (about 3,000). It is possible that accuracy was reduced by the small size of the sample.

V dropped 4 bases and J dropped 5 bases, with 15 bases sitting between them. The germline CDR1 and CDR2 sequences are KGHDR and SFDVKD. The CDR3 length is 15 residues. The same sample was also studied in work on T cells in Graves' hyperthyroidism and ophthalmopathy.

Material: peripheral blood mononuclear cells (PBMCs), obtained at new diagnosis, from a patient treated with antithyroid drugs. The V call is TRBV24-1, the J call TRBJ2-3; a weak D match, TRBD2 (6 bases). The sequence came from a woman in her 40s with Graves disease. CDR3 sequence (DNA): TGTGCCACCAGTGAGAACGGGAGTGGTGGAGATACGCAGTATTTT. Its translation: CATSENGSGGDTQYF.